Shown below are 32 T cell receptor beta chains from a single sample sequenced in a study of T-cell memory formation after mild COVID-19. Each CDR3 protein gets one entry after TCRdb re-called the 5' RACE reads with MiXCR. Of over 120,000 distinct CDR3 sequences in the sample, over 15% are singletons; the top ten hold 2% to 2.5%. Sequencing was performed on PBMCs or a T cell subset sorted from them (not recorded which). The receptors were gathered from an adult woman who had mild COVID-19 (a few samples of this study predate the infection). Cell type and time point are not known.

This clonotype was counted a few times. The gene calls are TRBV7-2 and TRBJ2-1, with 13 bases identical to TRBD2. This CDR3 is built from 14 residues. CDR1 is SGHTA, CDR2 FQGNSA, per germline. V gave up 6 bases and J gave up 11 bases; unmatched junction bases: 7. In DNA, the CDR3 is TGTGCCAGCAGACCGGGACTAGCGGGGCCGAAGCAGTTCTTC. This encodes CASRPGLAGPKQFF.

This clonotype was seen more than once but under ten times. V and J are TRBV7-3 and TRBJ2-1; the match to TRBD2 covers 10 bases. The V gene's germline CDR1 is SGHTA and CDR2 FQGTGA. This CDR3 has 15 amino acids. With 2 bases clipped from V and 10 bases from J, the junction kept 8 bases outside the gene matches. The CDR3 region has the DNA TGTGCCAGCAGCTTAGAGAGCGGGAGGGCCTCCGAGCAGTTCTTC. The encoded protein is CASSLESGRASEQFF.

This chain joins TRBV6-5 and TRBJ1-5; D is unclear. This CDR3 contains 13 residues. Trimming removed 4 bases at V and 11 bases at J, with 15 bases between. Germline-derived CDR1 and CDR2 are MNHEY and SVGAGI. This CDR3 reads CASSSIQLGTQHF. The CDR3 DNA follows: TGTGCCAGCAGTTCAATACAGTTAGGGACCCAGCATTTT.

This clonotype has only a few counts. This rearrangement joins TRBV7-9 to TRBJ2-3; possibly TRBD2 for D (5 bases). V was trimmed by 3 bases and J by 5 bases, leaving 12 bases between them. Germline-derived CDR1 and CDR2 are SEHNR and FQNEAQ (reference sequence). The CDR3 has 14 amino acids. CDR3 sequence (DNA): TGTGCCAGCAGCTTCGGGCAGGAGGAAGATACGCAGTATTTT. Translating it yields CASSFGQEEDTQYF.

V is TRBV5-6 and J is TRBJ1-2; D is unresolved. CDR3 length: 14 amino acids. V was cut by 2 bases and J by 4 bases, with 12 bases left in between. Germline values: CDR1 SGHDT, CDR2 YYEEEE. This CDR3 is CASSLSTALYGYTF. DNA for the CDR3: TGTGCCAGCAGCTTATCAACAGCCCTCTATGGCTACACCTTC.

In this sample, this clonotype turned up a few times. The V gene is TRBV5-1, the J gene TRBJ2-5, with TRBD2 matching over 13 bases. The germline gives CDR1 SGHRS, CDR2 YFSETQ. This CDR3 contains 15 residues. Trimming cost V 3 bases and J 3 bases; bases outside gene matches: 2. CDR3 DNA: TGCGCCAGCAGCTCCGGGACTAGCGGGAAAGAGACCCAGTACTTC. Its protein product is CASSSGTSGKETQYF.

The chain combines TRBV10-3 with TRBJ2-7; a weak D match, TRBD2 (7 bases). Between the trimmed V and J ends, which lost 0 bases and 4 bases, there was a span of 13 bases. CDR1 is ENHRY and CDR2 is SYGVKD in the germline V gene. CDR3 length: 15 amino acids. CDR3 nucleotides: TGTGCCATCAGTGAGTCCGGGGGGCGGATGTACGAGCAGTACTTC. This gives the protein CAISESGGRMYEQYF.

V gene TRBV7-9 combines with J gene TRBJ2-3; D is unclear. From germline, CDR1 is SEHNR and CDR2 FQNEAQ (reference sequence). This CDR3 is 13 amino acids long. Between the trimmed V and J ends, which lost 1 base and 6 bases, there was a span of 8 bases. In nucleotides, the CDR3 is TGTGCCAGCAGCTTAGAATCCGTGGATACGCAGTATTTT. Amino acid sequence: CASSLESVDTQYF.

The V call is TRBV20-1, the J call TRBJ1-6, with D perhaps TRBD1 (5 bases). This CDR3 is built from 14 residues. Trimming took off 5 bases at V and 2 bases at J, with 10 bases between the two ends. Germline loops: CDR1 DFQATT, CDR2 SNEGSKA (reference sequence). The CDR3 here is CSAPGGTYNSPLHF. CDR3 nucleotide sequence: TGCAGTGCTCCCGGGGGAACCTATAATTCACCCCTCCACTTT.

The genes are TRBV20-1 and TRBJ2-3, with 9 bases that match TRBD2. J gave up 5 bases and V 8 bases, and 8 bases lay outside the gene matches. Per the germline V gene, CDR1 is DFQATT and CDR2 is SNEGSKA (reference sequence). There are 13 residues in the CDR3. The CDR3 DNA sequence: TGCAGTCAAAGGGGCGGGGGGGTAGATACGCAGTATTTT. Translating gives CSQRGGGVDTQYF.

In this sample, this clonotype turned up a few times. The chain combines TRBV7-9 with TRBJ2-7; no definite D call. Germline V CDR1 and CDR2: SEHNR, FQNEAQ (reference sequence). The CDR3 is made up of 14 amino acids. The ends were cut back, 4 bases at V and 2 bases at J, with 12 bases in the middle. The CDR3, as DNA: TGTGCCAGCAGCTCACGGCGACGCACCTACGAGCAGTACTTC. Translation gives CASSSRRRTYEQYF.

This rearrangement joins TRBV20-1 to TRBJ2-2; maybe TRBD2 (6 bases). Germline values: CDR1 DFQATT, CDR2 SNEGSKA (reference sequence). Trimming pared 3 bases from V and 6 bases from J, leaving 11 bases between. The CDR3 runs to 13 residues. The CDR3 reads CSASGSTSGELFF. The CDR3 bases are TGCAGTGCTAGCGGGAGTACCTCCGGGGAGCTGTTTTTT.

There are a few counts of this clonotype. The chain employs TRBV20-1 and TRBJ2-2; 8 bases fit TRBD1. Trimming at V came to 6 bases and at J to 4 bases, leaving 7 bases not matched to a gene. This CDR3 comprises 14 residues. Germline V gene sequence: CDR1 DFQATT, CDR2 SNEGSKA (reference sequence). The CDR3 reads CSAPGQGGTGELFF. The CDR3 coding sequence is TGCAGTGCCCCTGGACAGGGAGGCACCGGGGAGCTGTTTTTT.

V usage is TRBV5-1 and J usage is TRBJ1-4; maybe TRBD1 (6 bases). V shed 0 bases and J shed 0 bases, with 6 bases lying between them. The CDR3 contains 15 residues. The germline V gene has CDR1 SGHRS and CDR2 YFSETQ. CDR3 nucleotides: TGCGCCAGCAGCTTGGAGGGGGCAACTAATGAAAAACTGTTTTTT. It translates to CASSLEGATNEKLFF.

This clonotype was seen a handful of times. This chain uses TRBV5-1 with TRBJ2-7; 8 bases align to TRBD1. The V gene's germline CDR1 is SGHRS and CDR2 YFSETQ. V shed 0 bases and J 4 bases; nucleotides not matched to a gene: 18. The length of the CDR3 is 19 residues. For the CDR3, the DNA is TGCGCCAGCAGCTTGGGTCCGACAAGGGACAGGCAGCGGGCTTACGAGCAGTACTTC. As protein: CASSLGPTRDRQRAYEQYF.

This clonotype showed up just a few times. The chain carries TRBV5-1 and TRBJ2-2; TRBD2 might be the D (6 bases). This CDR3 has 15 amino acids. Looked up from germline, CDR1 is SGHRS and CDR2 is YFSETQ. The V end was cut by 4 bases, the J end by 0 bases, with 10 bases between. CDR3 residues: CASSPAGPNTGELFF. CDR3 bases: TGCGCCAGCAGCCCAGCGGGCCCGAACACCGGGGAGCTGTTTTTT. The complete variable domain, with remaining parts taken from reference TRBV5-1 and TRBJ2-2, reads KAGVTQTPRYLIKTRGQQVTLSCSPISGHRSVSWYQQTPGQGLQFLFEYFSETQRNKGNFPGRFSGRQFSNSRSEMNVSTLELGDSALYLCASSPAGPNTGELFFGEGSRLTVL.

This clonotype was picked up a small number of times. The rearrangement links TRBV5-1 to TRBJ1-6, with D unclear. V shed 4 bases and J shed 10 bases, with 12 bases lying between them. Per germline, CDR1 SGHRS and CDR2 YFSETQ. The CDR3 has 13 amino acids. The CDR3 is CASSQQPGSPLHF. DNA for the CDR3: TGCGCCAGCAGCCAGCAACCGGGGTCACCCCTCCACTTT.

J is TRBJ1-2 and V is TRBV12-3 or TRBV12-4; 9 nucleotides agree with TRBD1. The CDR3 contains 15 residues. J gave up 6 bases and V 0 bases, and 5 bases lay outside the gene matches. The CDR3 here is CASSLAGTGSHGYTF. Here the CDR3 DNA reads TGTGCCAGCAGTTTAGCTGGGACAGGGTCCCATGGCTACACCTTC.

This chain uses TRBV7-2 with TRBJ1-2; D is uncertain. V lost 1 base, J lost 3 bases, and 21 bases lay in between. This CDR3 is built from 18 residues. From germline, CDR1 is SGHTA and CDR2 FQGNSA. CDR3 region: CASSLVRQARSPDYGYTF. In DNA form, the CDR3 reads TGTGCCAGCAGCTTAGTTAGACAAGCCCGGAGTCCGGACTATGGCTACACCTTC.

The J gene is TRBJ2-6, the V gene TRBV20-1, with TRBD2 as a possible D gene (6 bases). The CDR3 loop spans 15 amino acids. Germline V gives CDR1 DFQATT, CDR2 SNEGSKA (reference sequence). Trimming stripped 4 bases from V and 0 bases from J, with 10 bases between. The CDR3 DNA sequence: TGCAGTGCTAAGGACGGGAGCTCTGGGGCCAACGTCCTGACTTTC. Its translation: CSAKDGSSGANVLTF.

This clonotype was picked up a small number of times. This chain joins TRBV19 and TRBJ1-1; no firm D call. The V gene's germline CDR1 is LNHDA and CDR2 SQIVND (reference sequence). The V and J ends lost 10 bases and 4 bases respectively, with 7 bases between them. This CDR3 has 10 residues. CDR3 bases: TGTGCCACCCACGGCACTGAAGCTTTCTTT. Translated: CATHGTEAFF. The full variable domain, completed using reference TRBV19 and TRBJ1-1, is DGGITQSPKYLFRKEGQNVTLSCEQNLNHDAMYWYRQDPGQGLRLIYYSQIVNDFQKGDIAEGYSVSREKKESFPLTVTSAQKNPTAFYLCATHGTEAFFGQGTRLTVV.

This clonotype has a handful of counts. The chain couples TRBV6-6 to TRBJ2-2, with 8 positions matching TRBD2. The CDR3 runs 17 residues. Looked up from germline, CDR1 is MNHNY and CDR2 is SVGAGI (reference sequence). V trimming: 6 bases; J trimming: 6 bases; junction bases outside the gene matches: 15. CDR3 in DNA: TGTGCCAGCAGGGGGCCGGGGGGGCCCTTCGGAGCCGGGGAGCTGTTTTTT. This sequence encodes CASRGPGGPFGAGELFF.

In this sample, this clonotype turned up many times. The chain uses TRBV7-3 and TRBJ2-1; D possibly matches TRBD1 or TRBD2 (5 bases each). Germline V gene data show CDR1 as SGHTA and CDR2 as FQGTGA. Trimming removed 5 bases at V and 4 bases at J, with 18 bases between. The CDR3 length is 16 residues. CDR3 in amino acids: CASSLGVGRYYNEQFF. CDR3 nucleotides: TGTGCCAGCAGCCTTGGCGTGGGACGGTATTACAATGAGCAGTTCTTC.

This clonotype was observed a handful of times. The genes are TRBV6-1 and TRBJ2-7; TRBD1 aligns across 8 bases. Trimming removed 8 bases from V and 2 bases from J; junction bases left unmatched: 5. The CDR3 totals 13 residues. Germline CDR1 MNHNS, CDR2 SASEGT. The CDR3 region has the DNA TGTGCCAGCGATGGACAGGGAACCTACGAGCAGTACTTC. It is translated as CASDGQGTYEQYF.

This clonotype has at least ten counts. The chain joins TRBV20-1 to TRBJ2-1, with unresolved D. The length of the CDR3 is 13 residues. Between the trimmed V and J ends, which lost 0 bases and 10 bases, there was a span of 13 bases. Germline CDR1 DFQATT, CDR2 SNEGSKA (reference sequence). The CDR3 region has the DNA TGCAGTGCTAGAGATCCCCTATCTTTGGAGCAGTTCTTC. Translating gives CSARDPLSLEQFF.

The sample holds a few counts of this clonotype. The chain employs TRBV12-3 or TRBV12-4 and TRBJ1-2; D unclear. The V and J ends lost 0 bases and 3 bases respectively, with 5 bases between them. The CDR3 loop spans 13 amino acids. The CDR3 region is CASSLAEYYGYTF. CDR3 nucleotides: TGTGCCAGCAGTTTAGCCGAGTACTATGGCTACACCTTC.

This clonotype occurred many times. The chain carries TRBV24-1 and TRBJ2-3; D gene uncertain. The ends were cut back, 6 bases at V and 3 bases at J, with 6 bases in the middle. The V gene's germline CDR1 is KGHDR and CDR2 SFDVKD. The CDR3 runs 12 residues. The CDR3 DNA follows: TGTGCCACCAGTCTAGGAACAGATACGCAGTATTTT. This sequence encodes CATSLGTDTQYF.

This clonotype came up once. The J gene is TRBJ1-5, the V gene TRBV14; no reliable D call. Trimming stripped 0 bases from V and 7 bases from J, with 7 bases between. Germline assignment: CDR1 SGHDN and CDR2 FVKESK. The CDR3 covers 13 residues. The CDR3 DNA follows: TGTGCCAGCAGCCAAGATTTGGAACAGCCCCAGCATTTT. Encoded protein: CASSQDLEQPQHF.

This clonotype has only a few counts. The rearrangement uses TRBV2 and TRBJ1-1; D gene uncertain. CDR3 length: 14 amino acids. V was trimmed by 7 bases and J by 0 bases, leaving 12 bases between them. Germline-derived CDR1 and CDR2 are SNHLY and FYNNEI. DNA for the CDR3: TGTGCCAGCATATATTACGGACTGAACACTGAAGCTTTCTTT. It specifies CASIYYGLNTEAFF.

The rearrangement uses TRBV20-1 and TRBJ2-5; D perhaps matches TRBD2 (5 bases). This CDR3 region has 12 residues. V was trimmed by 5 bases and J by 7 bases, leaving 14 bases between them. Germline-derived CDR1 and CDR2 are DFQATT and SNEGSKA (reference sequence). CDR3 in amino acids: CSAYTWAGTQYF. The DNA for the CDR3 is TGCAGTGCTTATACTTGGGCGGGGACCCAGTACTTC.

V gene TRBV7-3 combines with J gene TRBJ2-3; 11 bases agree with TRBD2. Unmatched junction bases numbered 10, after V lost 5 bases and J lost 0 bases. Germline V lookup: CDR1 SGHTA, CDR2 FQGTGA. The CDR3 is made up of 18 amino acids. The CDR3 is CASSPGLAGGPSTDTQYF. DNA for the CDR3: TGTGCCAGCAGCCCCGGATTAGCGGGAGGGCCCAGCACAGATACGCAGTATTTT.

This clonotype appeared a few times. The CDR3 coding sequence is TGTGCCAGCAGTTTAAACAGGGTCTACGAGCAGTACTTC. This sequence encodes CASSLNRVYEQYF. The chain employs TRBV12-3 or TRBV12-4 and TRBJ2-7; a weak D match, TRBD1 (6 bases). Trimming took off 2 bases at V and 3 bases at J, with 8 bases between the two ends. CDR3 length: 13 amino acids.